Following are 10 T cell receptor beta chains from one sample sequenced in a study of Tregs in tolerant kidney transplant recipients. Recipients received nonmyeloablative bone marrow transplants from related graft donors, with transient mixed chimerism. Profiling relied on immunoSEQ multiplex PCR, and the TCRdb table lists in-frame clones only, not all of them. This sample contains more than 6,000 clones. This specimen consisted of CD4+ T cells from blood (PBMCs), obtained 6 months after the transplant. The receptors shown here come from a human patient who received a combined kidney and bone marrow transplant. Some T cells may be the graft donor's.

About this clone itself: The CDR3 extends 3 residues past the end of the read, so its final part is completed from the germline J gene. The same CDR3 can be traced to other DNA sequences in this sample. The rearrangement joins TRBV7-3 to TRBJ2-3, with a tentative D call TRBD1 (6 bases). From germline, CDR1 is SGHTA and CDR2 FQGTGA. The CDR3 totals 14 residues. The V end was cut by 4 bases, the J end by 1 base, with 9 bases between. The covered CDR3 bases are TGTGCCAGCAGCTCTCGACAGGGCACAGATACG. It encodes CASSSRQGTDT. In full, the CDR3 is CASSSRQGTDTQYF.

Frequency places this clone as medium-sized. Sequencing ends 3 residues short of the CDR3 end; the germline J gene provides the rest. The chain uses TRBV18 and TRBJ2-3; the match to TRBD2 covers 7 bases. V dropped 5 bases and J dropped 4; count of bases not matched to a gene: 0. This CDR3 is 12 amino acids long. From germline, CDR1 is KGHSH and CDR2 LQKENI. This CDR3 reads CASSGLADTQYF. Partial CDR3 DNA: TGTGCCAGCTCAGGACTAGCAGATACG.

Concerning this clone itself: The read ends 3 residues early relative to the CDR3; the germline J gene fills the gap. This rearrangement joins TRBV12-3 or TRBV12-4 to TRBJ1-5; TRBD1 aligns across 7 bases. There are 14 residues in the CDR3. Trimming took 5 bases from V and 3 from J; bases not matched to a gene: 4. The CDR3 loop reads CASSLEGANQPQHF. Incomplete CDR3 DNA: TGTGCCAGCAGTCTTGAGGGGGCCAATCAGCCC.

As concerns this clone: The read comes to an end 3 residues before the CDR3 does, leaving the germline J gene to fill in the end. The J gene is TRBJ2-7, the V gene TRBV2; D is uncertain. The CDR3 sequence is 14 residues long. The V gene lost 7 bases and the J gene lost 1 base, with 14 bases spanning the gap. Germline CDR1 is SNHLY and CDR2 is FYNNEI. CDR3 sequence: CASTKTTESYEQYF. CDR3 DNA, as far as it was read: TGTGCCAGCACAAAAACCACAGAATCCTACGAG.

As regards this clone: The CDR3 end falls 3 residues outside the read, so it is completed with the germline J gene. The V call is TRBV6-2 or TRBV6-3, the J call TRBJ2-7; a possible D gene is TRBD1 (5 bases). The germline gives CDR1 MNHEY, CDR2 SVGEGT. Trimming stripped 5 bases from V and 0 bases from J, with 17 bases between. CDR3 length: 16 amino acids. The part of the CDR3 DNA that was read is TGTGCCAGCAGTCTCGACCGCAGGGCGAGCTCCTACGAG. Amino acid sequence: CASSLDRRASSYE. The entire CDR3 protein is CASSLDRRASSYEQYF.

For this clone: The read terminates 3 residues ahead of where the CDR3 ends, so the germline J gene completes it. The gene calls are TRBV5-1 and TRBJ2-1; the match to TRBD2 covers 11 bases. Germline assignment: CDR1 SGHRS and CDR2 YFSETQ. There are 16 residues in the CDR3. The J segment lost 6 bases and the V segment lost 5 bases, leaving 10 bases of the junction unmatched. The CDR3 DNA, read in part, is TGCGCCAGCAGGCTAACTAGCGGGAGTAAGGGCAATGAG. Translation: CASRLTSGSKGNE. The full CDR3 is CASRLTSGSKGNEQFF.

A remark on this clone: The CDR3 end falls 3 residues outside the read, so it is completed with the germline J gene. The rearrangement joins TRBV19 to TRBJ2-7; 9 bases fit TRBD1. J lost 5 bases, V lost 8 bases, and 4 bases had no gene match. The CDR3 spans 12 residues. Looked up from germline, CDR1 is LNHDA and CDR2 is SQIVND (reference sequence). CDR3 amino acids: CASEDRGHEQYF. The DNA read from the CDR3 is TGTGCCAGTGAGGACAGGGGCCACGAG.

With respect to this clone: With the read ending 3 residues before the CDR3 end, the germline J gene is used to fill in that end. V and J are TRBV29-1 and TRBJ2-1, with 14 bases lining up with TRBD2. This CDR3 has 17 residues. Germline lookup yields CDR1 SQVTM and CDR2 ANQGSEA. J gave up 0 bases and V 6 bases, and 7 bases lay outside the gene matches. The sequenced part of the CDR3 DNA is TGCAGCGTCTGGACTAGCGGGAGGCAGAGCTCCTACAATGAG. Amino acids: CSVWTSGRQSSYNE. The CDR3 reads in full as CSVWTSGRQSSYNEQFF.

CDR3: CASSPPLSGSSNNEQFF. The sequenced part of the CDR3 DNA is TGTGCCAGCTCACCACCCCTTAGCGGGAGTTCGAACAATGAG. The chain couples TRBV18 to TRBJ2-1; 9 nucleotides agree with TRBD2. The read comes to an end 3 residues before the CDR3 does, leaving the germline J gene to fill in the end. This CDR3 region has 17 residues. From germline, CDR1 is KGHSH and CDR2 LQKENI. V lost 0 bases to trimming and J lost 5 bases; unmatched junction nucleotides: 8.

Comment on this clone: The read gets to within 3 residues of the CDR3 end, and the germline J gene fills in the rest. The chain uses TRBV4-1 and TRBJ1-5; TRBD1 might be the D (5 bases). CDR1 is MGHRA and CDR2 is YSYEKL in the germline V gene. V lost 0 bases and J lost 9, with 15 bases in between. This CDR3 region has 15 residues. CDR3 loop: CASSQEDSSYGPQHF. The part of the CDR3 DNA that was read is TGCGCCAGCAGCCAAGAAGACAGTTCGTATGGGCCC.